Listed here are 8 T cell receptor beta chains from one sample, sequenced in a study of blood T cell repertoires in COVID-19. Generated by immunoSEQ multiplex PCR, the TCRdb table keeps only in-frame clones and is missing some. This sample has approximately 300,000 clones, with 86% found just once. The sequencing sample was made of peripheral blood. The receptors here all came from a woman aged 45 to 65 with acute or convalescent COVID-19.

The rearrangement links TRBV5-4 to TRBJ2-5; 15 nucleotides line up with TRBD2. CDR1 and CDR2 from the germline V gene are SGHNT and YYREEE (reference sequence). This CDR3 comprises 16 residues. V was pared by 9 bases and J by 3 bases, with 9 bases of the junction left unmatched. CDR3 in amino acids: CATQSGTSGRKETQYF. The DNA for the CDR3 is TGTGCCACCCAATCCGGGACTAGCGGGAGGAAAGAGACCCAGTACTTC.

The chain recombines TRBV3-1 (or the pseudogene TRBV3-2) with TRBJ2-7, with 10 bases that match TRBD1. Germline CDR1 LGHDT, CDR2 YNNKEL (reference sequence). The CDR3 totals 15 residues. V trimming: 0 bases; J trimming: 3 bases; junction bases outside the gene matches: 2. The CDR3 loop reads CASSQDRTGGYEQYF. In DNA form, the CDR3 reads TGTGCCAGCAGCCAAGACCGGACAGGGGGCTACGAGCAGTACTTC.

The gene calls are TRBV6-5 and TRBJ2-5; TRBD2 matches 7 bases. V gave up 6 bases and J gave up 1 base; unmatched junction bases: 5. CDR1 and CDR2 from the germline V gene are MNHEY and SVGAGI. The CDR3 sequence is 14 residues long. The CDR3 DNA is TGTGCCAGCAGGACTAGCTTAGTCCAAGAGACCCAGTACTTC. It codes for CASRTSLVQETQYF.

This clone turned up a few times. The chain uses TRBV24-1 and TRBJ2-3; possible D gene TRBD2, 5 bases. CDR1 is KGHDR, CDR2 SFDVKD, per germline. Trimming left V 6 bases short and J 5 bases short, with 14 bases between. This CDR3 is built from 14 residues. The CDR3 sequence: CATSSPPRGDTQYF. In DNA form, the CDR3 reads TGTGCCACCAGTTCCCCGCCCCGGGGAGATACGCAGTATTTT.

The rearrangement links TRBV28 to TRBJ1-2; D is perhaps TRBD1 (5 bases). The CDR3 is made up of 13 amino acids. Between the trimmed V and J ends, which lost 6 bases and 2 bases, there was a span of 10 bases. The germline V gene has CDR1 MDHEN and CDR2 SYDVKM. CDR3 region: CASRSQGNYGYTF. The CDR3 bases are TGTGCCAGCAGATCCCAGGGAAACTATGGCTACACCTTC.

The chain joins TRBV19 to TRBJ2-1; 9 bases map to TRBD2. V was clipped by 5 bases and J by 10 bases; unmatched bases: 9. Looked up from germline, CDR1 is LNHDA and CDR2 is SQIVND (reference sequence). There are 14 residues in the CDR3. The CDR3 DNA reads TGTGCCAGTAGTCAGGGGCTAGCGGGACGGGAGCAGTTCTTC. Protein: CASSQGLAGREQFF.

The chain uses TRBV5-1 and TRBJ1-6, with 8 bases that match TRBD1. V lost 2 bases, J lost 6 bases, and 7 bases stayed unmatched. The V gene's germline CDR1 is SGHRS and CDR2 YFSETQ. This CDR3 is built from 16 residues. CDR3 bases: TGCGCCAGCAGCTTAGGACAGGGCCGGCTTAATTCACCCCTCCACTTT. Amino acids: CASSLGQGRLNSPLHF.

The chain combines TRBV2 with TRBJ2-1, with TRBD2 identical over 11 bases. V shed 6 bases and J 4 bases; nucleotides not matched to a gene: 5. The CDR3 has 15 residues. Germline lookup yields CDR1 SNHLY and CDR2 FYNNEI. The CDR3 spells CASSTGTSGYNEQFF. CDR3 nucleotides: TGTGCCAGCAGCACCGGGACTAGCGGTTACAATGAGCAGTTCTTC. Together with reference TRBV2 and TRBJ2-1, the CDR3 gives the full variable domain: EPEVTQTPSHQVTQMGQEVILRCVPISNHLYFYWYRQILGQKVEFLVSFYNNEISEKSEIFDDQFSVERPDGSNFTLKIRSTKLEDSAMYFCASSTGTSGYNEQFFGPGTRLTVL.